The clone carrying this T cell receptor beta chain was recorded many times. What it binds is unknown. A second roughly 6 to 11 cycle PCR used barcoded and J-beta primers. TCRdb called the 5' RACE reads again in MiXCR, with one record for every CDR3 protein. The data hold about 650,000 distinct CDR3 sequences, with roughly 30% observed a single time. This record belongs to a study of blood T cells in healthy people across ages. Study-wide results and caveats: Compared with aged donors, long-lived donors showed fewer expanded clones, suggesting selection.

This receptor was identified in a woman older than 75 in good health. Specimen: blood.

CDR3 protein: CASSPGGRLPYEQYF. The CDR3 coding sequence is TGTGCCAGCAGCCCGGGCGGGCGGCTACCTTACGAGCAGTACTTC. The genes are TRBV7-2 and TRBJ2-7, with a tentative D call TRBD2 (5 bases). V gave up 5 bases and J gave up 4 bases, with 18 bases separating them. The CDR3 has 15 residues. Germline V gives CDR1 SGHTA, CDR2 FQGNSA.